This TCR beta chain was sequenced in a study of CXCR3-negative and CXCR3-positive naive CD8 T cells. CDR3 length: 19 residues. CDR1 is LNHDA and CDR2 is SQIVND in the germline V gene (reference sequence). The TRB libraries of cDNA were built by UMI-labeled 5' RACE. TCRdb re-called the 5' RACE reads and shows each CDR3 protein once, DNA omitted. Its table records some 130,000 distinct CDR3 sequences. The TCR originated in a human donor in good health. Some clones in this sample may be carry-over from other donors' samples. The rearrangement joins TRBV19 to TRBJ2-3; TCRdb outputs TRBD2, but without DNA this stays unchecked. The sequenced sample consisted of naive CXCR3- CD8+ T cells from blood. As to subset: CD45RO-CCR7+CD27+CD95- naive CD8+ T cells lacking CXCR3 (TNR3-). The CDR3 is CASSKGDYTQVSYTDTQYF.